This entry concerns a single T cell receptor beta chain. Germline V gives CDR1 SGHNT, CDR2 YYREEE (reference sequence). V dropped 0 bases and J dropped 4 bases, with 12 bases sitting between them. This CDR3 contains 15 residues. Data came from immunoSEQ multiplex PCR; TCRdb stores just in-frame clones and leaves some out. This table holds a few hundred thousand clones, over 70% found once. This sample is drawn from a study of blood T cell repertoires in COVID-19. Material: peripheral blood. This TCR derives from a woman aged 50 to 65 with acute or convalescent COVID-19. This chain connects TRBV5-4 to TRBJ2-3, with unresolved D. The CDR3 spells CASSLENSPPDTQYF. The CDR3 nucleotides are TGTGCCAGCAGCTTGGAGAATAGCCCCCCAGATACGCAGTATTTT.